The 25 T cell receptor beta chains below come from one sample, sequenced in a study of blood T cell repertoires in COVID-19. Clones were read by immunoSEQ multiplex PCR, and TCRdb kept only the in-frame ones, dropping some. The table lists around 80,000 clones, about 73% of them singletons. The sample consisted of peripheral blood. The receptors originated from a man aged 50 to 59 with active or convalescent COVID-19.

The chain recombines TRBV4-1 with TRBJ2-3; 11 bases align to TRBD1. Germline V gene sequence: CDR1 MGHRA, CDR2 YSYEKL. This CDR3 is 17 amino acids long. V was clipped by 1 base and J by 5 bases; unmatched bases: 8. The CDR3 here is CASSQAFRTGGGDTQYF. The CDR3 coding sequence is TGCGCCAGCAGCCAAGCTTTCCGGACAGGGGGCGGAGATACGCAGTATTTT.

This chain joins TRBV7-3 and TRBJ1-1; D not resolved. The CDR3 runs to 13 residues. CDR1 and CDR2 from the germline V gene are SGHTA and FQGTGA. The V end lost 1 base, the J end lost 5 bases, and 8 bases lay between the germline ends. The CDR3 DNA reads TGTGCCAGCAGCTTAATTTCCGGGACTGAAGCTTTCTTT. Amino acid sequence: CASSLISGTEAFF.

The chain couples TRBV5-8 to TRBJ1-3; D is unclear. The germline CDR1 and CDR2 sequences are SGHTS and YDEGEE. V lost 4 bases, J lost 0 bases, and 14 bases lay in between. The CDR3 is 16 amino acids. CDR3 DNA sequence: TGTGCCAGCAGCCCCCGTGGGTGGAGCTCTGGAAACACCATATATTTT. It specifies CASSPRGWSSGNTIYF.

This clone was picked up one time. The V and J genes are TRBV29-1 and TRBJ2-1; 10 nucleotides line up with TRBD1. This CDR3 comprises 14 residues. In germline, CDR1 is SQVTM, CDR2 ANQGSEA. The V and J ends lost 3 bases and 5 bases, in that order; junction bases with no gene match: 4. Here the CDR3 reads CSVELGQGDNEQFF. The CDR3 region has the DNA TGCAGCGTTGAGTTAGGACAGGGGGACAATGAGCAGTTCTTC.

The V call is TRBV5-5, the J call TRBJ2-7, with 7 bases fitting TRBD1. V lost 0 bases and J lost 2; bases outside the gene matches: 8. Germline assignment: CDR1 SGHKS and CDR2 YYEKEE (reference sequence). The CDR3 has 16 residues. For the CDR3, the DNA is TGTGCCAGCAGCTTGGGACAGGGCTTTAACACCTACGAGCAGTACTTC. It codes for CASSLGQGFNTYEQYF.

The J gene is TRBJ2-7, the V gene TRBV7-6; 10 positions match TRBD2. The V gene end was trimmed by 5 bases and the J gene end by 3 bases; junction bases not matched to a gene: 10. CDR1 is SGHVS, CDR2 FNYEAQ, per germline. The CDR3 has 16 residues. The CDR3 sequence: CASSPIAGGKVYEQYF. Here the CDR3 DNA reads TGTGCCAGCAGCCCGATAGCGGGGGGCAAGGTCTACGAGCAGTACTTC.

This chain joins TRBV2 and TRBJ2-3; 10 nucleotides match TRBD2. CDR1 and CDR2 from the germline V gene are SNHLY and FYNNEI. The CDR3 extends over 15 amino acids. The junction had 12 bases not matched to a gene; V was cut back by 9 bases and J by 6 bases. DNA for the CDR3: TGTGCCAGGAGGGTAGCGGGGGGTCACCGGGATACGCAGTATTTT. Its protein is CARRVAGGHRDTQYF.

V gene TRBV3-1 (or the pseudogene TRBV3-2) combines with J gene TRBJ2-3; 12 positions match TRBD2. With V trimmed by 3 bases and J by 6 bases, 10 bases remained unmatched. The germline V gene has CDR1 LGHDT and CDR2 YNNKEL (reference sequence). The CDR3 spans 17 residues. The CDR3 coding sequence is TGTGCCAGCAGCCAGGGTCGGACTAGCGGGACAGGGGATACGCAGTATTTT. Amino acid sequence: CASSQGRTSGTGDTQYF.

There are a few counts of this clone. The rearrangement uses TRBV6-1 and TRBJ2-1, with D unclear. The V end lost 3 bases, the J end lost 6 bases, and 12 bases lay between the germline ends. CDR3 length: 14 residues. Germline V gene lookup returns CDR1 MNHNS and CDR2 SASEGT. CDR3 coding DNA: TGTGCCAGCAGTGATCGCGATAGCCTCAATGAGCAGTTCTTC. Translated, it gives CASSDRDSLNEQFF.

The V gene is TRBV7-3, the J gene TRBJ2-5; TRBD1 agrees at 7 bases. V lost 5 bases and J lost 1; bases outside the gene matches: 7. The CDR3 sequence is 15 residues long. Germline V gene data show CDR1 as SGHTA and CDR2 as FQGTGA. The CDR3 sequence: CASSPGTASQETQYF. In nucleotides, the CDR3 is TGTGCCAGCAGCCCAGGGACAGCCTCCCAAGAGACCCAGTACTTC.

The chain links TRBV6-6 to TRBJ1-2; 9 bases are shared with TRBD1. The ends lost 0 bases at V and 5 bases at J; junction bases unmatched: 4. Germline lookup yields CDR1 MNHNY and CDR2 SVGAGI (reference sequence). There are 15 residues in the CDR3. The CDR3 loop reads CASSYSGQGLYGYTF. CDR3 coding DNA: TGTGCCAGCAGTTACTCCGGACAGGGGCTATATGGCTACACCTTC.

A remark on this clone: Other DNA sequences in the sample encode the same CDR3. The chain uses TRBV27 and TRBJ1-2, with TRBD1 matching 10 bases. Germline V lookup: CDR1 MNHEY, CDR2 SMNVEV (reference sequence). This CDR3 contains 15 residues. V dropped 3 bases and J dropped 5; count of bases not matched to a gene: 6. CDR3 DNA sequence: TGTGCCAGCAGTTTGACAGGGGGCCCAGGGTATGGCTACACCTTC. Translation gives CASSLTGGPGYGYTF.

CDR3 DNA: TGTGCCAGCAGCTTAGACCAGTTGAACACTGAAGCTTTCTTT. As protein: CASSLDQLNTEAFF. The V gene is TRBV11-1, the J gene TRBJ1-1; no definite D call. Per the germline V gene, CDR1 is SGHAT and CDR2 is FQDESV (reference sequence). There are 14 residues in the CDR3. V lost 1 base to trimming and J lost 0 bases, with 6 bases between them.

This chain links TRBV5-1 with TRBJ2-5, with TRBD2 matching over 8 bases. After removal of 1 base from V and 5 bases from J, the junction contained 13 bases not matched to a gene. CDR3 length equals 17 residues. CDR1 is SGHRS, CDR2 YFSETQ, per germline. In DNA, the CDR3 is TGCGCCAGCAGCTTGCGATGGGGCGGGGGGTCGAAGGAGACCCAGTACTTC. Protein sequence: CASSLRWGGGSKETQYF. Full variable domain (outside the CDR3, taken from reference TRBV5-1 and TRBJ2-5): KAGVTQTPRYLIKTRGQQVTLSCSPISGHRSVSWYQQTPGQGLQFLFEYFSETQRNKGNFPGRFSGRQFSNSRSEMNVSTLELGDSALYLCASSLRWGGGSKETQYFGPGTRLLVL.

The V call is TRBV5-1, the J call TRBJ1-2; D possibly corresponds to TRBD1 (6 bases). Between the trimmed V and J ends, which lost 1 base and 4 bases, there was a span of 14 bases. The CDR3 runs 15 residues. The V gene's germline CDR1 is SGHRS and CDR2 YFSETQ. CDR3: CASSLMGATPYGYTF. CDR3 DNA: TGCGCCAGCAGCTTGATGGGGGCCACCCCCTATGGCTACACCTTC. Based on the CDR3 plus reference TRBV5-1 and TRBJ1-2, the full variable domain is KAGVTQTPRYLIKTRGQQVTLSCSPISGHRSVSWYQQTPGQGLQFLFEYFSETQRNKGNFPGRFSGRQFSNSRSEMNVSTLELGDSALYLCASSLMGATPYGYTFGSGTRLTVV.

The V call is TRBV6-6, the J call TRBJ1-1; 8 positions agree with TRBD1. Germline CDR1 is MNHNY and CDR2 is SVGAGI (reference sequence). CDR3 length equals 15 residues. V lost 2 bases to trimming and J lost 6 bases; unmatched junction nucleotides: 8. In DNA form, the CDR3 reads TGTGCCAGCAGTTACCCCCCGACAGGGGACGCTGAAGCTTTCTTT. Protein sequence: CASSYPPTGDAEAFF.

The chain has TRBV19 and TRBJ1-1; D is uncertain. This CDR3 has 13 residues. CDR1 and CDR2 from the germline V gene are LNHDA and SQIVND (reference sequence). With 8 bases removed from V and 3 bases from J, the gap between germline ends came to 13 bases. CDR3 coding DNA: TGTGCCAGTGGTGTGCAGGATCACACTGAAGCTTTCTTT. This sequence encodes CASGVQDHTEAFF. The entire variable domain, with the rest obtained from reference TRBV19 and TRBJ1-1, is as follows: DGGITQSPKYLFRKEGQNVTLSCEQNLNHDAMYWYRQDPGQGLRLIYYSQIVNDFQKGDIAEGYSVSREKKESFPLTVTSAQKNPTAFYLCASGVQDHTEAFFGQGTRLTVV.

The J gene is TRBJ2-2, the V gene TRBV29-1; a weak D match, TRBD1 (6 bases). This CDR3 is 13 amino acids long. CDR1 SQVTM and CDR2 ANQGSEA come from the germline V gene. V lost 6 bases, J lost 4 bases, and 12 bases lay in between. CDR3 protein: CSVRDTLTGELFF. The DNA of the CDR3 is TGCAGCGTCCGGGACACCCTCACCGGGGAGCTGTTTTTT.

This clone was detected a few times. This chain links TRBV7-2 with TRBJ2-7; 7 bases agree with TRBD2. V was clipped by 2 bases and J by 5 bases; unmatched bases: 3. The CDR3 runs to 13 residues. Per germline, CDR1 SGHTA and CDR2 FQGNSA. The CDR3 loop is CASSLPSGDEQYF. The CDR3 DNA follows: TGTGCCAGCAGCTTACCTAGCGGTGACGAGCAGTACTTC.

The chain joins TRBV5-6 to TRBJ2-3; 7 bases agree with TRBD1. The germline CDR1 and CDR2 sequences are SGHDT and YYEEEE. This CDR3 spans 13 amino acids. Losses at the gene ends were 3 bases for V and 6 bases for J; bases not matched to a gene: 4. DNA for the CDR3: TGTGCCAGCAGCTCGACAGGGTCGGATACGCAGTATTTT. Protein product: CASSSTGSDTQYF. The full variable domain, with the rest looked up from reference TRBV5-6 and TRBJ2-3, is DAGVTQSPTHLIKTRGQQVTLRCSPKSGHDTVSWYQQALGQGPQFIFQYYEEEERQRGNFPDRFSGHQFPNYSSELNVNALLLGDSALYLCASSSTGSDTQYFGPGTRLTVL.

This clone appeared once. The chain is built from TRBV7-8 and TRBJ2-7; 7 bases line up with TRBD1. Germline assignment: CDR1 SGHVS and CDR2 FQNEAQ. V trimming: 5 bases; J trimming: 4 bases; junction bases outside the gene matches: 11. This CDR3 is 15 amino acids long. The CDR3 DNA follows: TGTGCCAGCAGCCGACAGACAGGGCAATATTACGAGCAGTACTTC. Translation gives CASSRQTGQYYEQYF.

J is TRBJ2-7 and V is TRBV2; 12 positions match TRBD2. The germline V gene encodes CDR1 SNHLY and CDR2 FYNNEI. Trimming at V came to 4 bases and at J to 6 bases, leaving 10 bases not matched to a gene. There are 16 residues in the CDR3. The CDR3, as DNA: TGTGCCAGCAGTGGACTAGCGGGGGACCGCCCCGGCGAGCAGTACTTC. Protein: CASSGLAGDRPGEQYF.

The chain combines TRBV14 with TRBJ2-7; D gene uncertain. Germline CDR1 is SGHDN and CDR2 is FVKESK. V lost 1 base and J 0 bases, leaving 7 bases between the germline ends. The CDR3 covers 14 residues. The CDR3: CASSQAHGSYEQYF. The DNA for the CDR3 is TGTGCCAGCAGCCAAGCCCACGGCTCCTACGAGCAGTACTTC.

The V gene is TRBV9, the J gene TRBJ2-3; TRBD2 matches at 9 bases. V was clipped by 4 bases and J by 0 bases; unmatched bases: 15. From germline, CDR1 is SGDLS and CDR2 YYNGEE. The CDR3 has 19 residues. CDR3: CASSSRAHQRGASTDTQYF. The DNA for the CDR3 is TGTGCCAGCAGCTCAAGGGCCCACCAGCGGGGGGCTAGCACAGATACGCAGTATTTT.

This clone was found a few times. The chain joins TRBV2 to TRBJ2-3; 12 bases are a match to TRBD2. The CDR3 covers 16 residues. V trimming: 1 base; J trimming: 6 bases; junction bases outside the gene matches: 5. Germline CDR1 reads SNHLY; CDR2 reads FYNNEI. CDR3 coding DNA: TGTGCCAGCAGTGAAGAACTAGCGGGGGGCGCTGATACGCAGTATTTT. Protein product: CASSEELAGGADTQYF. The variable domain in full, completed from reference TRBV2 and TRBJ2-3, reads EPEVTQTPSHQVTQMGQEVILRCVPISNHLYFYWYRQILGQKVEFLVSFYNNEISEKSEIFDDQFSVERPDGSNFTLKIRSTKLEDSAMYFCASSEELAGGADTQYFGPGTRLTVL.